The rows below give T cell receptor beta chains drawn from one sample of a study of OX40 agonist ivuxolimab in advanced cancers. The data were produced by immunoSEQ multiplex PCR, yet TCRdb's version contains in-frame clones alone and is incomplete. The sample contains 70,000 or so clones, around 90% of which appear only once. The input for sequencing was CD4+ or CD8+ T cells sorted from blood, taken in a trial of the OX40 agonist ivuxolimab. The source of these receptors is an adult with an advanced solid tumor such as melanoma, head and neck, liver or kidney cancer. CDR3s include the opening cysteine and the closing phenylalanine or tryptophan. The D gene is left open where the match is weak. For some rows the clone size is stated as once, few or many, or as a class when expanded; others skip it.

j_gene,d_gene,abundance,v_gene,CDR3aa,CDR3nt
TRBJ2-7,.,.,TRBV5-1,CASSPGGQLRTIGVSEQYF,TGCGCCAGCAGCCCGGGTGGACAGCTCCGAACAATCGGGGTTTCCGAGCAGTACTTC
TRBJ2-5,TRBD2,.,TRBV11-2,CASSLAWTSGETQYF,TGTGCCAGCAGCTTAGCATGGACTAGCGGGGAGACCCAGTACTTC
TRBJ2-1,.,.,TRBV7-9,CASSSRGLDNEQFF,TGTGCCAGCAGCAGCAGGGGATTGGACAATGAGCAGTTCTTC
TRBJ2-1,TRBD2,few,TRBV19,CASSIAQRGGNEQFF,TGTGCCAGTAGTATTGCCCAGCGGGGGGGGAATGAGCAGTTCTTC
TRBJ1-2,TRBD1,.,TRBV19,CASSRTTGGTVNYGYTF,TGTGCCAGTAGTAGGACAACAGGGGGCACGGTTAACTATGGCTACACCTTC
TRBJ1-1,.,.,TRBV6-1,CASSLEENTEAFF,TGTGCCAGCAGTCTAGAGGAGAACACTGAAGCTTTCTTT
TRBJ2-2,TRBD1,.,TRBV18,CASSPPRDRGTGELFF,TGTGCCAGCTCACCACCGCGGGACAGGGGGACCGGGGAGCTGTTTTTT
TRBJ2-1,TRBD2,.,TRBV10-2,CASSWLADNEQFF,TGCGCCAGCAGTTGGCTAGCGGATAATGAGCAGTTCTTC
TRBJ2-3,.,.,TRBV6-1,CASRREGADTQYF,TGTGCCAGCAGAAGGGAGGGGGCAGATACGCAGTATTTT
TRBJ2-3,.,.,TRBV7-3,CASSLQPSGTDTQYF,TGTGCCAGCAGCTTACAGCCTAGCGGCACAGATACGCAGTATTTT
TRBJ1-1,.,.,TRBV19,CASSIRGRMNTEAFF,TGTGCCAGTAGTATAAGGGGCCGGATGAACACTGAAGCTTTCTTT
TRBJ2-3,TRBD2,.,TRBV7-3,CASSLGTSGRGDTQYF,TGTGCCAGCAGCTTGGGGACTAGCGGGAGGGGAGATACGCAGTATTTT
TRBJ1-3,.,.,TRBV4-1,CASSQEEQAGNTIYF,TGCGCCAGCAGCCAAGAGGAGCAGGCTGGAAACACCATATATTTT
TRBJ2-7,TRBD1,.,TRBV6-1,CATGDRGEEQYF,TGTGCCACCGGAGACAGGGGAGAAGAGCAGTACTTC
TRBJ2-1,TRBD1,.,TRBV9,CASSAGQSYNEQFF,TGTGCCAGCAGCGCGGGACAGAGCTACAATGAGCAGTTCTTC
TRBJ1-5,.,.,TRBV6-4,CASSITEGGPQHF,TGTGCCAGCAGTATTACAGAGGGTGGGCCCCAGCATTTT
TRBJ2-7,.,.,TRBV11-2,CASSLQGQGPFRQYF,TGTGCCAGCAGCCTCCAGGGGCAGGGGCCCTTCAGGCAGTACTTC
TRBJ1-4,TRBD1,.,TRBV6-5,CASSTAGTGGEKLFF,TGTGCCAGCAGTACCGCCGGGACAGGGGGCGAAAAACTGTTTTTT
TRBJ1-2,TRBD1,.,TRBV9,CASSPRKETGKGGYTF,TGTGCCAGCAGCCCCAGAAAGGAGACAGGGAAGGGTGGCTACACCTTC
TRBJ1-1,.,once,TRBV5-1,CASSPTRGNTEAFF,TGCGCCAGCAGCCCCACCCGGGGGAACACTGAAGCTTTCTTT
TRBJ1-1,TRBD1,.,TRBV7-6,CASSLARGREAFF,TGTGCCAGCAGCTTAGCCAGGGGGCGGGAAGCTTTCTTT
TRBJ2-5,.,once,TRBV5-6,CASSLDRFGTQYF,TGTGCCAGCAGCCTTGACAGGTTTGGGACCCAGTACTTC
TRBJ1-6,.,.,TRBV2,CASRLDRNNSPLHF,TGTGCCAGCAGACTAGACAGGAATAATTCACCCCTCCACTTT
TRBJ1-5,.,few,TRBV5-1,CASSLGTGSNQPQHF,TGCGCCAGCAGCTTGGGAACAGGCAGCAATCAGCCCCAGCATTTT
TRBJ2-5,.,.,TRBV7-3,CASSSYTGETQYF,TGTGCCAGCAGCTCATACACGGGGGAGACCCAGTACTTC
TRBJ2-1,TRBD2,.,TRBV6-1,CASSEFGTTEQFF,TGTGCCAGCAGTGAATTCGGGACTACGGAGCAGTTCTTC
TRBJ2-7,TRBD2,.,TRBV5-4,CASSLGRGAITYEQYF,TGTGCCAGCAGCCTGGGGCGGGGGGCCATTACCTACGAGCAGTACTTC
TRBJ1-3,TRBD1,.,TRBV27,CASSLRGGLGDTIYF,TGTGCCAGCAGTTTAAGAGGGGGCTTGGGAGACACCATATATTTT
TRBJ2-7,TRBD1,once,TRBV30,CAWNSGTVPYEQYF,TGTGCCTGGAATTCTGGGACAGTTCCCTACGAGCAGTACTTC
TRBJ2-6,TRBD1,.,TRBV19,CASRQGVASGANVLTF,TGTGCCAGCCGACAGGGAGTTGCGTCTGGGGCCAACGTCCTGACTTTC
TRBJ2-2,.,.,TRBV5-1,CASSFGGLGGELFF,TGCGCCAGCAGCTTCGGGGGGCTCGGAGGGGAGCTGTTTTTT
TRBJ1-2,.,.,TRBV7-2,CASSWGTSNYGYTF,TGTGCCAGCAGCTGGGGGACCTCTAACTATGGCTACACCTTC
TRBJ1-2,.,once,TRBV5-1,CASSSGSRGYTF,TGCGCCAGCAGCTCCGGGTCTCGGGGCTACACCTTC
TRBJ1-4,.,once,TRBV4-2,CASSQGGAGGEKLFF,TGTGCCAGCAGCCAAGGGGGGGCTGGGGGTGAAAAACTGTTTTTT
TRBJ2-2,.,.,TRBV28,CAIPGDTGELFF,TGTGCGATTCCCGGGGACACCGGGGAGCTGTTTTTT
TRBJ1-2,.,once,TRBV20-1,CSAKTDNGYTF,TGCAGTGCGAAAACGGACAATGGCTACACCTTC
TRBJ1-4,TRBD1,.,TRBV6-1,CASSVGQGAFELFF,TGTGCCAGCAGCGTGGGACAGGGGGCTTTCGAACTGTTTTTT
TRBJ2-5,TRBD1,.,TRBV4-1,CASSQPGTGLQETQYF,TGCGCCAGCAGCCAACCCGGGACAGGCTTACAAGAGACCCAGTACTTC
TRBJ2-3,.,.,TRBV7-8,CASSLDGRQGWADTQYF,TGTGCCAGCAGCTTAGATGGGAGGCAAGGGTGGGCAGATACGCAGTATTTT
TRBJ2-1,TRBD1,.,TRBV6-5,CATTGTGNEQFF,TGTGCCACAACCGGGACAGGGAATGAGCAGTTCTTC
TRBJ1-5,.,.,TRBV5-5,CASSFTMGHLNQPQHF,TGTGCCAGCAGCTTCACGATGGGACACCTAAATCAGCCCCAGCATTTT
TRBJ2-5,TRBD1,few,TRBV6-4,CASSKTGAVEETQYF,TGTGCCAGCAGCAAGACAGGGGCGGTAGAAGAGACCCAGTACTTC
TRBJ2-2,.,.,TRBV19,CASSPSRGLAGELFF,TGTGCCAGTAGCCCCTCACGGGGGCTGGCCGGGGAGCTGTTTTTT
TRBJ2-2,.,.,TRBV2,CASSRQVGTGELFF,TGTGCCAGCTCCAGACAGGTTGGGACCGGGGAGCTGTTTTTT
TRBJ1-6,.,.,TRBV6-5,CASNRGGERNSPLHF,TGTGCCAGCAATAGGGGGGGTGAGCGTAATTCACCCCTCCACTTT
TRBJ1-2,TRBD1,.,TRBV10-2,CASSEQGARYGYTF,TGCGCCAGCAGTGAACAGGGGGCTAGATATGGCTACACCTTC
TRBJ1-1,.,few,TRBV11-3,CASSSGPSNEAFF,TGTGCCAGCAGCTCGGGACCGAGCAATGAAGCTTTCTTT
TRBJ2-5,.,.,TRBV15,CATSRDHGGLETQYF,TGTGCCACCAGCAGAGATCATGGGGGCTTGGAGACCCAGTACTTC
TRBJ1-1,.,.,TRBV19,CASRGPLENEAFF,TGTGCCAGTCGAGGGCCCTTGGAAAATGAAGCTTTCTTT
TRBJ1-5,.,.,TRBV5-5,CASSFKDRDTTQHF,TGTGCCAGCAGCTTTAAGGACCGGGACACAACCCAGCATTTT
TRBJ2-1,.,.,TRBV6-1,CASNRHRDSYNEQFF,TGTGCCAGCAATCGGCACAGGGATTCTTACAATGAGCAGTTCTTC
TRBJ1-5,.,.,TRBV2,CASTPAGSNQPQHF,TGTGCCAGCACCCCCGCCGGTAGCAATCAGCCCCAGCATTTT
TRBJ1-5,.,.,TRBV5-1,CASSLGEGKEPQHF,TGCGCCAGCAGCTTGGGGGAAGGGAAGGAGCCCCAGCATTTT
TRBJ1-1,.,.,TRBV7-9,CASSLVNTEAFF,TGTGCCAGCAGCTTAGTGAACACTGAAGCTTTCTTT
TRBJ1-2,.,.,TRBV20-1,CSAMNVGYTF,TGCAGTGCGATGAATGTCGGCTACACCTTC
TRBJ1-1,TRBD1,.,TRBV11-3,CASSLTGGSEAFF,TGTGCCAGCAGCTTAACAGGGGGCTCTGAAGCTTTCTTT
TRBJ2-7,.,few,TRBV6-1,CASSARAGWYF,TGTGCCAGCAGCGCCAGGGCAGGGTGGTACTTC
TRBJ1-2,TRBD1,.,TRBV19,CASSRGQGQGSYGYTF,TGTGCCAGCAGTAGGGGGCAGGGACAGGGGAGCTATGGCTACACCTTC
TRBJ2-7,.,.,TRBV7-2,CASSFGSGDYEQYF,TGTGCCAGCAGCTTCGGGAGTGGGGACTACGAGCAGTACTTC